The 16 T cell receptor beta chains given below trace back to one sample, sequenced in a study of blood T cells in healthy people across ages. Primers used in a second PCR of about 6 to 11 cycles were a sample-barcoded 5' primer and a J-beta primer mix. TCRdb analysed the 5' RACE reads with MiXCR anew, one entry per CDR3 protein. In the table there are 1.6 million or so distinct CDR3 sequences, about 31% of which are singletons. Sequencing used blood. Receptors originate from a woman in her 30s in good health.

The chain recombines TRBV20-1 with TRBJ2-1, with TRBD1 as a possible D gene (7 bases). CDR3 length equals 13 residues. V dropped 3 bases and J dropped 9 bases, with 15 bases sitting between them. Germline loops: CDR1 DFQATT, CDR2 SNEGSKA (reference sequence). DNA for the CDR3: TGCAGTGCTAGGGCGGGACAGAGGAGTGAGCAGTTCTTC. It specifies CSARAGQRSEQFF.

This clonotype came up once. As DNA, the CDR3 is TGTGCCAGCAGTTACGGGACGGCGAACTATGGCTACACCTTC. It is translated as CASSYGTANYGYTF. The rearrangement links TRBV6-6 to TRBJ1-2; tentatively, D is TRBD1 (5 bases). Germline-derived CDR1 and CDR2 are MNHNY and SVGAGI (reference sequence). The CDR3 runs to 14 residues. Trimming shortened V by 2 bases and J by 2 bases, and 9 bases separated the two germline ends.

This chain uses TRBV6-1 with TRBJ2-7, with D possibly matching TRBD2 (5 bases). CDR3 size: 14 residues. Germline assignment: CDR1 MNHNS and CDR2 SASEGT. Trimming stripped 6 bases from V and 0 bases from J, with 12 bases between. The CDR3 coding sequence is TGTGCCAGCAGGGGCGGGTCGCCCTCCTACGAGCAGTACTTC. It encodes CASRGGSPSYEQYF.

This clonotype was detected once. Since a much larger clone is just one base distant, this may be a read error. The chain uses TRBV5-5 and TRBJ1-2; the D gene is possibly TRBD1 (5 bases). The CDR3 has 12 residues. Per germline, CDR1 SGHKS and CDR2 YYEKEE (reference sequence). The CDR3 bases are TGTACCAGCAGCTTGGTGGGGCTTGGCTACACCTTC. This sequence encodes CTSSLVGLGYTF.

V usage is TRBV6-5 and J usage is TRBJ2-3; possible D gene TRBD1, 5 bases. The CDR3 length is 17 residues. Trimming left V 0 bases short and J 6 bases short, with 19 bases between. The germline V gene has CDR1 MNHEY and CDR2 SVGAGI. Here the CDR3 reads CASSYSYRTPPEDTQYF. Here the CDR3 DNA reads TGTGCCAGCAGTTACTCGTACAGGACCCCACCAGAGGATACGCAGTATTTT.

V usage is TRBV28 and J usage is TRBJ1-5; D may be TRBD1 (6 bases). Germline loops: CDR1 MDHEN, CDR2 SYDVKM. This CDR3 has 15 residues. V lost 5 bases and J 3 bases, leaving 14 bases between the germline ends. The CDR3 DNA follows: TGTGCCAGCAGTCCACAGGGAGGGTACAATCAGCCCCAGCATTTT. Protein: CASSPQGGYNQPQHF.

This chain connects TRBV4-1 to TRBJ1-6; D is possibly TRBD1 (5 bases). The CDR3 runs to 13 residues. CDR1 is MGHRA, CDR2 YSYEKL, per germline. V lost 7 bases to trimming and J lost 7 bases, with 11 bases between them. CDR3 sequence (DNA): TGCGCCAGCAAGGGGCCGCTCAATTCACCCCTCCACTTT. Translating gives CASKGPLNSPLHF.

CDR3 in DNA: TGCGCCAGCAAACGGCTAGCGGACCCCACAGATACGCAGTATTTT. Translation gives CASKRLADPTDTQYF. The chain links TRBV5-1 to TRBJ2-3; the match to TRBD2 covers 7 bases. V was clipped by 6 bases and J by 2 bases; unmatched bases: 9. This CDR3 region has 15 residues. Per the germline V gene, CDR1 is SGHRS and CDR2 is YFSETQ.

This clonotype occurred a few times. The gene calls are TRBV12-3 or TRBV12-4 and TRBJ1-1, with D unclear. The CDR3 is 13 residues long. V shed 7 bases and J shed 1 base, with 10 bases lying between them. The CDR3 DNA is TGTGCCAGCACCCCTCGGGAGAACACTGAAGCTTTCTTT. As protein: CASTPRENTEAFF.

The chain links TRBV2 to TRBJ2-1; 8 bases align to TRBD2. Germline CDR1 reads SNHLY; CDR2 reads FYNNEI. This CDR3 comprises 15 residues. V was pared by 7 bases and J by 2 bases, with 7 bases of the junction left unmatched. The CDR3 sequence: CASKAGAQPYNEQFF. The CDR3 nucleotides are TGTGCCAGCAAAGCGGGAGCCCAACCCTACAATGAGCAGTTCTTC. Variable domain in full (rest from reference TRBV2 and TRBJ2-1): EPEVTQTPSHQVTQMGQEVILRCVPISNHLYFYWYRQILGQKVEFLVSFYNNEISEKSEIFDDQFSVERPDGSNFTLKIRSTKLEDSAMYFCASKAGAQPYNEQFFGPGTRLTVL.

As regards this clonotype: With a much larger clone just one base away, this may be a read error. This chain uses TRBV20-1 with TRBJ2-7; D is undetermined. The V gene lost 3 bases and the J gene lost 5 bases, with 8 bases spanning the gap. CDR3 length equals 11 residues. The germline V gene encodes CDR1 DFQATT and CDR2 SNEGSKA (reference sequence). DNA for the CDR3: TGCAGTGCTAGTCGTAGCCACGAGCAGTACTTC. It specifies CSASRSHEQYF.

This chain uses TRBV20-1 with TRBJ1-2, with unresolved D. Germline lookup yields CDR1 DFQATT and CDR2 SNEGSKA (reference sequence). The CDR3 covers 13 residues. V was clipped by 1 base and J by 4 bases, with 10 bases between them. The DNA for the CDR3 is TGCAGTGCTAGAGCTCGCGAGGGCTATGGCTACACCTTC. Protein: CSARAREGYGYTF.

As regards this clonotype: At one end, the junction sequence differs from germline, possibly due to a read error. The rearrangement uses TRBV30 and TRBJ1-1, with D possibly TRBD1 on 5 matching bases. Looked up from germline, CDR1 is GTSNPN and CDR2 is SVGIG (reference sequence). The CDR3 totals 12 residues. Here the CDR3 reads CAWDRTNTEAFF. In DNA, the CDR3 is TGTGCCTGGGACAGAACCAACACTGAGGCTTTCTTT.

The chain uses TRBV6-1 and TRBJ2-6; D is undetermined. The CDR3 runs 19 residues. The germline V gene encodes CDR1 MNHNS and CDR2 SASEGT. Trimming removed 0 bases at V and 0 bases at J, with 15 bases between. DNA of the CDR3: TGTGCCAGCAGTGAAGCGCCCCCAGGAACCTCCTCTGGGGCCAACGTCCTGACTTTC. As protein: CASSEAPPGTSSGANVLTF.

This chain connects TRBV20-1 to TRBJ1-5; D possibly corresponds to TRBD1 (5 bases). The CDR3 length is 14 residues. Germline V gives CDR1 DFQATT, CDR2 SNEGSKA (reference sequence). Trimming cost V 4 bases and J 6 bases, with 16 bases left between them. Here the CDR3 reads CSATITAGPQPQHF. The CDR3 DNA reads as TGCAGTGCTACCATTACGGCAGGGCCTCAGCCCCAGCATTTT.

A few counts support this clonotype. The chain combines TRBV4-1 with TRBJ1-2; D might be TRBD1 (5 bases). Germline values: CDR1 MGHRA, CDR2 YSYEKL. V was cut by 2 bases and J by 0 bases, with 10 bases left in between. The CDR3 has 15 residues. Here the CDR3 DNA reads TGCGCCAGCAGCCAACAGGGAGGAACTAACTATGGCTACACCTTC. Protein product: CASSQQGGTNYGYTF.